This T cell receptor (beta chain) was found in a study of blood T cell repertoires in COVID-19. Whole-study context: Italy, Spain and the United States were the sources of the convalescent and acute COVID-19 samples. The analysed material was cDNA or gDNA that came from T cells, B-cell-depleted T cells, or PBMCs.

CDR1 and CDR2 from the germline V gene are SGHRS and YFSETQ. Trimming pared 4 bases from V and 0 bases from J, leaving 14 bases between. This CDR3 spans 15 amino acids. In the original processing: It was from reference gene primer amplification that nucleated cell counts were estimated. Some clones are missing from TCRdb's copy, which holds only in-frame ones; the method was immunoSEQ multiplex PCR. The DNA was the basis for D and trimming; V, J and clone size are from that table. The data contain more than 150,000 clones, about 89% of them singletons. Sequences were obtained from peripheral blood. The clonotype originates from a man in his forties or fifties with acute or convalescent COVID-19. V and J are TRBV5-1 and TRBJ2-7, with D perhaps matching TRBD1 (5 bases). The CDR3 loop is CASSPQAPSSYEQYF. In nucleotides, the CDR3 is TGCGCCAGCAGCCCACAGGCGCCGAGCTCCTACGAGCAGTACTTC.